Presented here are 31 T cell receptor beta chains from one specimen sequenced in a study of blood T cells in healthy people across ages (dated by TCRdb to about 2015). Library construction relied on 5' RACE. Sequencing was carried out with an Illumina HiSeq 2500. A second PCR of roughly 7 to 11 cycles was performed with a sample-barcoded 5' primer and a J-beta primer mix. TCRdb reanalyzed the raw reads on its own, using fastp at Q25 for trimming and MiXCR for clone calling, and kept in-frame beta chains. Merged by CDR3 protein, the rows form single entries marked with the most common genes and DNA. For this sample the table gives around 1,000,000 distinct CDR3 sequences, of which roughly a quarter were detected only once. Approximately 0.75% of the sample is in the top ten clones. The data were also submitted as part of a second study, on T cells of mothers and their children.

Sequenced sample: blood. These receptors all stem from a girl under 10 years old in good health.

The chain joins TRBV20-1 to TRBJ2-1, with TRBD2 matching over 16 bases. The V gene's germline CDR1 is DFQATT and CDR2 SNEGSKA (reference sequence). The V segment lost 1 base and the J segment 3 bases; nucleotides outside the gene matches: 12. The CDR3 is 20 amino acids. The CDR3 spells CSARAGTSGRVLEFYNEQFF. CDR3 DNA sequence: TGCAGTGCTAGAGCCGGGACTAGCGGGAGGGTCCTCGAGTTCTACAATGAGCAGTTCTTC.

The gene calls are TRBV29-1 and TRBJ2-1; no firm D call. The CDR3 extends over 14 amino acids. The ends were cut back, 3 bases at V and 6 bases at J, with 15 bases in the middle. Germline V CDR1 and CDR2: SQVTM, ANQGSEA. CDR3: CSVDVTATFNEQFF. CDR3 nucleotide sequence: TGCAGCGTTGATGTAACAGCAACCTTCAATGAGCAGTTCTTC.

This chain joins TRBV7-3 and TRBJ2-3, with D maybe TRBD1 (6 bases). V was pared by 9 bases and J by 8 bases, with 9 bases between. Germline V CDR1 and CDR2: SGHTA, FQGTGA. The CDR3 covers 10 residues. The chain's CDR3 is CARAQGTQYF. The CDR3 DNA follows: TGTGCCAGGGCACAGGGTACGCAGTATTTT.

A few counts support this clonotype. The chain has TRBV24-1 and TRBJ1-5, with D uncertain. V was clipped by 1 base and J by 8 bases, with 8 bases between them. The CDR3 totals 13 residues. Germline loops: CDR1 KGHDR, CDR2 SFDVKD. In DNA form, the CDR3 reads TGTGCCACCAGTGATTTCGCTTTGGAGCCCCAGCATTTT. Protein: CATSDFALEPQHF.

The CDR3 spells CASSLREPEAFF. The CDR3 bases are TGTGCCAGCAGTTTAAGGGAACCCGAAGCTTTCTTT. The chain couples TRBV12-3 or TRBV12-4 to TRBJ1-1; no definite D call. The V gene lost 2 bases and the J gene lost 8 bases, with 9 bases spanning the gap. This CDR3 region has 12 residues.

This clonotype showed up just a few times. The chain joins TRBV7-2 to TRBJ2-2; 14 bases are shared with TRBD2. Germline V gene lookup returns CDR1 SGHTA and CDR2 FQGNSA. The CDR3 has 16 residues. The J segment lost 5 bases and the V segment lost 5 bases, leaving 4 bases of the junction unmatched. CDR3 sequence: CASSPRLAGGTGELFF. As DNA, the CDR3 is TGTGCCAGCAGCCCTAGACTAGCGGGGGGGACCGGGGAGCTGTTTTTT.

The chain has TRBV20-1 and TRBJ2-5, with TRBD2 identical over 7 bases. The CDR3 extends over 15 amino acids. V shed 0 bases and J 1 base; nucleotides not matched to a gene: 5. CDR1 is DFQATT, CDR2 SNEGSKA, per germline (reference sequence). CDR3 sequence: CSARDTGTTQETQYF. For the CDR3, the DNA is TGCAGTGCTAGAGACACCGGGACTACCCAAGAGACCCAGTACTTC.

This clonotype was seen more than once but under ten times. This chain uses TRBV7-7 with TRBJ2-1; the D call may be TRBD1 or TRBD2 (7 bases each). In germline, CDR1 is SSHAT, CDR2 FNYEAQ (reference sequence). CDR3 length: 13 amino acids. As DNA, the CDR3 is TGTGCTAGCGGCAGGGGGGGAGGGAATGAGCAGTTCTTC. Residues: CASGRGGGNEQFF.

The CDR3 sequence is CASSQSSRGSSYEQYF. The CDR3 nucleotides read TGTGCCAGCAGCCAATCTTCCCGGGGAAGCTCCTACGAGCAGTACTTC. The chain employs TRBV3-1 and TRBJ2-7; maybe TRBD2 (5 bases). Germline CDR1 is LGHDT and CDR2 is YNNKEL (reference sequence). The CDR3 loop spans 16 amino acids. V was shortened by 2 bases and J by 0 bases, with 14 bases between the two germline ends.

The rearrangement uses TRBV7-3 and TRBJ2-5; 7 bases align to TRBD1. V lost 8 bases, J lost 5 bases, and 8 bases stayed unmatched. This CDR3 comprises 13 residues. Germline CDR1 and CDR2: SGHTA and FQGTGA. The CDR3 DNA follows: TGTGCCAGCGGTAGACAGGGTGGGGAGACCCAGTACTTC. Amino acid sequence: CASGRQGGETQYF.

The V gene is TRBV20-1, the J gene TRBJ2-1, with a possible D match to TRBD2 (6 bases). CDR3 size: 15 residues. Germline lookup yields CDR1 DFQATT and CDR2 SNEGSKA (reference sequence). Trimming cost V 1 base and J 3 bases, with 13 bases left between them. The CDR3 region is CSARGGVLVYNEQFF. CDR3 DNA sequence: TGCAGTGCTAGAGGGGGGGTATTGGTCTACAATGAGCAGTTCTTC.

Only a few counts were recorded for this clonotype. V gene TRBV20-1 combines with J gene TRBJ2-4, with D uncertain. The germline V gene has CDR1 DFQATT and CDR2 SNEGSKA (reference sequence). This CDR3 is 14 amino acids long. Trimming shortened V by 6 bases and J by 0 bases, and 12 bases separated the two germline ends. As DNA, the CDR3 is TGCAGTGCCCTTGACTTTCTAGCCAAAAACATTCAGTACTTC. As protein: CSALDFLAKNIQYF.

CDR3 protein: CASSSGDRGSTREQYF. DNA of the CDR3: TGTGCCAGCAGCAGTGGGGACAGGGGCTCTACGAGGGAGCAGTACTTC. The V call is TRBV21-1, the J call TRBJ2-7; the table gives TRBD1 as D, unverified against the DNA. TRBV21-1 is a pseudogene. The CDR3 extends over 16 amino acids.

The chain joins TRBV4-1 to TRBJ2-5; 10 bases match TRBD2. TRBJ2-1 matches the DNA end more closely, so the J call is doubtful. There are 15 residues in the CDR3. Germline V gives CDR1 MGHRA, CDR2 YSYEKL. The CDR3 bases are TGCGCCAGCAGCCAAGGAACCCTAGCGGGAGTTGAGCAGTTCTTC. Translating gives CASSQGTLAGVEQFF.

Regarding this clonotype: A much larger clone lies one base from this, so it may be a read error. V is TRBV7-9 and J is TRBJ1-2; the D gene is possibly TRBD1 (6 bases). V gave up 5 bases and J gave up 1 base, with 8 bases separating them. Germline V gene data show CDR1 as SEHNR and CDR2 as FQNEAQ (reference sequence). The CDR3 is made up of 13 amino acids. CDR3 coding DNA: TGTGCCAGCAGCGCGGGACATAACTATGGCTACACCTTC. Its translation is CASSAGHNYGYTF.

This clonotype has a handful of counts. The chain links TRBV20-1 to TRBJ2-7; 10 bases align to TRBD1. The CDR3 is 14 amino acids. The germline V gene encodes CDR1 DFQATT and CDR2 SNEGSKA (reference sequence). The trim removed 5 bases at V and 5 bases at J, leaving 9 bases unmatched. CDR3 in DNA: TGCAGTGCTCAGGGACAGGGGAGTCCCCACGAGCAGTACTTC. This translates into CSAQGQGSPHEQYF.

This clonotype was seen more than once but under ten times. The rearrangement joins TRBV5-1 to TRBJ2-5, with D possibly called TRBD1 or TRBD2 (5 bases each). The CDR3 extends over 13 amino acids. V lost 7 bases and J 5 bases, leaving 15 bases between the germline ends. Germline CDR1 is SGHRS and CDR2 is YFSETQ. CDR3 nucleotides: TGCGCCAGCCGGGACGGAATCCCGGAGACCCAGTACTTC. This translates into CASRDGIPETQYF.

This clonotype has more than one count but fewer than ten. Mismatch with germline at one junction end may stem from a read error. J is TRBJ2-5 and V is TRBV7-9, with 14 bases lining up with TRBD2. Germline V lookup: CDR1 SEHNR, CDR2 FQNEAQ (reference sequence). The CDR3 extends over 15 amino acids. The DNA for the CDR3 is TGTGCCAGCAGCTCCGCGAGACTAGCGGGAGGGGGCGAGTTCTTC. Its protein is CASSSARLAGGGEFF.

The V gene is TRBV19, the J gene TRBJ1-5, with 9 bases that match TRBD1. CDR3 size: 17 residues. Germline V gives CDR1 LNHDA, CDR2 SQIVND (reference sequence). With V trimmed by 3 bases and J by 6 bases, 12 bases remained unmatched. CDR3 sequence: CASSIAAGQGFSQPQHF. In DNA, the CDR3 is TGTGCCAGTAGTATCGCAGCGGGACAGGGTTTCAGTCAGCCCCAGCATTTT.

This clonotype was detected many times. The chain joins TRBV10-1 to TRBJ2-3; D is undetermined. This CDR3 contains 11 residues. Germline values: CDR1 WNHNN, CDR2 SYGVQD (reference sequence). The V gene lost 3 bases and the J gene lost 3 bases, with 1 base spanning the gap. CDR3: CASSDTDTQYF. Here the CDR3 DNA reads TGCGCCAGCAGTGATACAGATACGCAGTATTTT.

This clonotype was observed a handful of times. This chain uses TRBV12-3 or TRBV12-4 with TRBJ1-3, with D perhaps matching TRBD1 (6 bases). The CDR3 contains 15 residues. Trimming took 6 bases from V and 2 from J, leaving 14 bases between them. CDR3 in DNA: TGTGCCAGCAGCCCTACAGGGACGACTGGAAACACCATATATTTT. Residues: CASSPTGTTGNTIYF.

This clonotype was detected a few times. The rearrangement links TRBV7-9 to TRBJ1-2, with D maybe TRBD1 (5 bases). The CDR3 is 14 amino acids. The germline V and J ends were trimmed by 2 bases and 4 bases, with 11 bases remaining between them. The germline V gene has CDR1 SEHNR and CDR2 FQNEAQ (reference sequence). The CDR3 here is CASSLLGEIYGYTF. The CDR3 bases are TGTGCCAGCAGCTTACTAGGGGAAATCTATGGCTACACCTTC.

There are a few counts of this clonotype. The chain is built from TRBV20-1 and TRBJ1-5, with 7 bases lining up with TRBD1. Germline V gives CDR1 DFQATT, CDR2 SNEGSKA (reference sequence). This CDR3 has 15 residues. Trimming at V came to 5 bases and at J to 7 bases, leaving 14 bases not matched to a gene. CDR3 in DNA: TGCAGTGCTCAAGTTCTCCCAGGGGGGGGACAGCCCCAGCATTTT. Encoded protein: CSAQVLPGGGQPQHF.

This chain connects TRBV4-1 to TRBJ2-1; 7 bases are a match to TRBD2. The V gene end was trimmed by 6 bases and the J gene end by 7 bases; junction bases not matched to a gene: 12. The CDR3 runs 15 residues. Germline V gene sequence: CDR1 MGHRA, CDR2 YSYEKL. The CDR3 spells CASRPLGGRWNEQFF. The CDR3 nucleotides are TGCGCCAGCAGACCCTTGGGCGGGAGATGGAATGAGCAGTTCTTC.

This chain links TRBV28 with TRBJ2-5, with no clear D. The CDR3 is 16 residues long. Germline assignment: CDR1 MDHEN and CDR2 SYDVKM. Between the trimmed V and J ends, which lost 3 bases and 4 bases, there was a span of 18 bases. The CDR3 DNA follows: TGTGCCAGCAGTTTCCGAAACTATACGAGGTCAGAGACCCAGTACTTC. Protein: CASSFRNYTRSETQYF.

The chain recombines TRBV20-1 with TRBJ2-7, with D uncertain. The CDR3 has 11 amino acids. Germline CDR1 DFQATT, CDR2 SNEGSKA (reference sequence). V dropped 3 bases and J dropped 4 bases, with 7 bases sitting between them. CDR3 sequence reads: CSARVNYEQYF. The CDR3, as DNA: TGCAGTGCTAGGGTAAATTACGAGCAGTACTTC.

The sample holds many counts of this clonotype. V gene TRBV20-1 combines with J gene TRBJ2-2; the D is unclear. The V gene's germline CDR1 is DFQATT and CDR2 SNEGSKA (reference sequence). The V end lost 0 bases, the J end lost 4 bases, and 15 bases lay between the germline ends. This CDR3 comprises 16 residues. The CDR3 is CSARDQSAGLTGELFF. The CDR3 DNA is TGCAGTGCTAGAGATCAGTCTGCAGGTCTCACCGGGGAGCTGTTTTTT.

This clonotype was detected a few times. This chain connects TRBV20-1 to TRBJ2-5, with D perhaps being TRBD1 or TRBD2 (5 bases each). The DNA matches TRBJ2-7 better at its end, which makes the J call doubtful. This CDR3 region has 13 residues. CDR1 and CDR2 (germline): DFQATT, SNEGSKA (reference sequence). CDR3 protein: CSARLPGSYEQYF. The CDR3 DNA reads as TGCAGTGCTAGACTGCCAGGGAGCTACGAGCAGTACTTC.

The V and J genes are TRBV29-1 and TRBJ2-7, with TRBD1 identical over 9 bases. Germline V gene sequence: CDR1 SQVTM, CDR2 ANQGSEA. The V gene end was trimmed by 6 bases and the J gene end by 5 bases; junction bases not matched to a gene: 5. The CDR3 consists of 12 residues. CDR3 in DNA: TGCAGCGTGGCCGGGACAGGGAACGAGCAGTACTTC. This codes for CSVAGTGNEQYF.

In this sample, this clonotype turned up a few times. The chain employs TRBV6-4 and TRBJ2-6, with D hard to call. Germline V CDR1 and CDR2: MRHNA, SNTAGT. There are 15 residues in the CDR3. Trimming pared 6 bases from V and 2 bases from J, leaving 11 bases between. CDR3 nucleotide sequence: TGTGCCAGCAGCGTAGGAGAAGCTGGGGCCAACGTCCTGACTTTC. Amino acid sequence: CASSVGEAGANVLTF.

The rearrangement uses TRBV4-2 and TRBJ2-5; 9 nucleotides align to TRBD2. The J call is doubtful: the DNA matches TRBJ2-1 better. This CDR3 is 17 amino acids long. CDR1 is LGHNA and CDR2 is YNFKEQ in the germline V gene. CDR3 loop: CASSRGLRGGPWDEQFF. As DNA, the CDR3 is TGTGCCAGCAGCCGAGGTCTGCGGGGGGGCCCGTGGGATGAGCAGTTCTTC.